There are a few counts of the clone carrying this T cell receptor beta chain. No antigen is known for it. These data are taken from a study of post-analysis software for immune sequencing data. Study findings and constraints: Controls had significantly higher normalized Chao1 diversity than multiple sclerosis patients. Five TRBV segments, TRBV5-6, TRBV5-1 and TRBV20-1 among them, were found more frequent in patients than controls.

Per germline, CDR1 LGHNA and CDR2 YSLEER. The CDR3 sequence is 14 residues long. Trimming pared 5 bases from V and 4 bases from J, leaving 11 bases between. Carried by the TCR beta cDNA libraries were unique molecular identifiers. TCRdb reprocessed the PCR reads via MiXCR and lists one record per CDR3 protein. The sample contains roughly 430,000 distinct CDR3 sequences, 39% of which appear only once. The specimen was blood. V is TRBV4-3 and J is TRBJ2-2; D gene unclear. The TCR originated in a girl aged 2 to 9 with multiple sclerosis. CDR3 amino acids: CASSNRASTGELFF. The CDR3 DNA is TGCGCCAGCAGCAACCGGGCCTCCACCGGGGAGCTGTTTTTT.